This entry lists 28 T cell receptor beta chains sequenced from one sample in a study of radiotherapy plus CTLA-4 blockade in lung cancer (dated by TCRdb to about 2018). Libraries were prepared through the immunoSEQ multiplex PCR assay. This immuneACCESS table, as held by TCRdb, lists in-frame sequences with V and J called but not all clones. Of the missing ones, under half trace to an unresolved V gene in checked studies; the others have no known cause. The sample includes tens of thousands of clones, with approximately 70% observed a single time. The top ten clonotypes cover 3.6% of the sample. The sample consisted of peripheral blood, taken from a patient treated with radiotherapy plus ipilimumab. These receptors all come from a human donor with non-small cell lung cancer who had stable disease on radiotherapy plus ipilimumab.

The chain employs TRBV27 and TRBJ2-2; no clear D. V shed 6 bases and J shed 4 bases, with 9 bases lying between them. The CDR3 sequence is 13 residues long. Germline V gives CDR1 MNHEY, CDR2 SMNVEV (reference sequence). Written as DNA, the CDR3 is TGTGCCAGCAGGAAGGGCGGCACCGGGGAGCTGTTTTTT. Its protein is CASRKGGTGELFF.

This chain uses TRBV7-2 with TRBJ2-7; 9 bases fit TRBD2. V lost 5 bases, J lost 7 bases, and 6 bases stayed unmatched. The CDR3 is 13 amino acids. Germline CDR1 and CDR2: SGHTA and FQGNSA. The CDR3, as DNA: TGTGCCAGCAGCCCCGGACTAGCGCGTGAGCAGTACTTC. It translates to CASSPGLAREQYF.

The chain has TRBV7-9 and TRBJ2-7; 7 nucleotides align to TRBD2. J was trimmed by 0 bases and V by 0 bases; bases with no gene match: 5. The CDR3 length is 16 residues. Germline V gene lookup returns CDR1 SEHNR and CDR2 FQNEAQ (reference sequence). CDR3 sequence reads: CASSLALGGSSYEQYF. Here the CDR3 DNA reads TGTGCCAGCAGCTTAGCGCTCGGGGGGTCCTCCTACGAGCAGTACTTC. Full variable domain (outside the CDR3, taken from reference TRBV7-9 and TRBJ2-7): DTGVSQNPRHKITKRGQNVTFRCDPISEHNRLYWYRQTLGQGPEFLTYFQNEAQLEKSRLLSDRFSAERPKGSFSTLEIQRTEQGDSAMYLCASSLALGGSSYEQYFGPGTRLTVT.

The chain uses TRBV18 and TRBJ1-1; TRBD1 agrees at 7 bases. The CDR3 spans 16 residues. The germline V gene encodes CDR1 KGHSH and CDR2 LQKENI. Germline trimming cut 6 bases from V and 1 base from J; bases unmatched to any gene: 11. The CDR3 sequence: CASSTNRGQSNTEAFF. As DNA, the CDR3 is TGTGCCAGCTCCACCAACAGGGGACAGTCGAACACTGAAGCTTTCTTT.

The V and J genes are TRBV7-2 and TRBJ2-7; the match to TRBD1 covers 7 bases. Germline V gives CDR1 SGHTA, CDR2 FQGNSA. This CDR3 region has 13 residues. Trimming cost V 8 bases and J 4 bases; bases outside gene matches: 8. CDR3 in DNA: TGTGCCAGCGGCGTTAGCAGGGGGTACGAGCAGTACTTC. Encoded protein: CASGVSRGYEQYF.

The V call is TRBV11-1, the J call TRBJ2-7, with 8 bases lining up with TRBD2. The CDR3 length is 18 residues. Germline V gives CDR1 SGHAT, CDR2 FQDESV (reference sequence). Losses at the gene ends were 4 bases for V and 0 bases for J; bases not matched to a gene: 14. Written as DNA, the CDR3 is TGTGCCAGCAGCTCAGAGTTCCTACTAGCGGAGACCTCCTACGAGCAGTACTTC. This codes for CASSSEFLLAETSYEQYF.

V usage is TRBV27 and J usage is TRBJ1-4; 9 bases are shared with TRBD1. The CDR3 contains 18 residues. J gave up 2 bases and V 4 bases, and 11 bases lay outside the gene matches. Germline CDR1 MNHEY, CDR2 SMNVEV (reference sequence). CDR3 amino acids: CASSSLGQGISTNEKLFF. The CDR3 DNA follows: TGTGCCAGCAGTTCCCTCGGACAGGGGATTTCGACTAATGAAAAACTGTTTTTT. Using reference TRBV27 and TRBJ1-4 for the parts outside the CDR3, the full variable domain is EAQVTQNPRYLITVTGKKLTVTCSQNMNHEYMSWYRQDPGLGLRQIYYSMNVEVTDKGDVPEGYKVSRKEKRNFPLILESPSPNQTSLYFCASSSLGQGISTNEKLFFGSGTQLSVL.

Only a few counts were recorded for this clone. The chain couples TRBV6-1 to TRBJ2-7; 8 bases map to TRBD1. Germline loops: CDR1 MNHNS, CDR2 SASEGT. With V trimmed by 9 bases and J by 5 bases, 12 bases remained unmatched. The CDR3 extends over 14 amino acids. The CDR3 loop is CASNSRQGWDEQYF. The CDR3 DNA reads as TGTGCCAGTAATTCAAGACAGGGGTGGGACGAGCAGTACTTC.

The chain links TRBV5-1 to TRBJ1-2; 8 nucleotides line up with TRBD1. V was pared by 9 bases and J by 0 bases, with 4 bases of the junction left unmatched. Germline values: CDR1 SGHRS, CDR2 YFSETQ. This CDR3 region has 13 residues. The CDR3 protein is CATRQGTNYGYTF. CDR3 sequence (DNA): TGCGCCACCAGACAGGGGACTAACTATGGCTACACCTTC.

The rearrangement uses TRBV27 and TRBJ2-7; 7 nucleotides line up with TRBD1. The V and J ends lost 4 bases and 2 bases, in that order; junction bases with no gene match: 2. The CDR3 has 13 residues. CDR1 is MNHEY, CDR2 SMNVEV, per germline (reference sequence). CDR3 loop: CASSSTGPYEQYF. In nucleotides, the CDR3 is TGTGCCAGCAGTTCGACAGGGCCCTACGAGCAGTACTTC.

V usage is TRBV11-3 and J usage is TRBJ2-7, with a tentative D call TRBD1 (6 bases). Germline V lookup: CDR1 SGHNT, CDR2 YENEEA. The V and J ends lost 5 bases and 11 bases respectively, with 19 bases between them. The CDR3 loop spans 13 amino acids. The CDR3 DNA sequence: TGTGCCAGCAGCCTCACCGGGACATTGGGCGAGTACTTC. The encoded protein is CASSLTGTLGEYF.

The chain links TRBV19 to TRBJ2-2; D gene ambiguous. Trimming pared 3 bases from V and 6 bases from J, leaving 5 bases between. CDR3 length equals 12 residues. Germline lookup yields CDR1 LNHDA and CDR2 SQIVND (reference sequence). The CDR3 is CASSIWAGELFF. The CDR3 region has the DNA TGTGCCAGTAGTATCTGGGCCGGGGAGCTGTTTTTT.

This clone was detected a few times. The CDR3 region is CASKAAGGQETQYF. As DNA, the CDR3 is TGCGCCAGCAAAGCGGCAGGGGGCCAAGAGACCCAGTACTTC. The V and J genes are TRBV5-1 and TRBJ2-5, with 7 bases fitting TRBD1. Germline CDR1 and CDR2: SGHRS and YFSETQ. After removal of 6 bases from V and 1 base from J, the junction contained 6 bases not matched to a gene. This CDR3 comprises 14 residues.

The chain uses TRBV7-9 and TRBJ1-5; 9 nucleotides align to TRBD1. The CDR3 length is 16 residues. The V segment lost 1 base and the J segment 6 bases; nucleotides outside the gene matches: 7. CDR1 SEHNR and CDR2 FQNEAQ come from the germline V gene (reference sequence). CDR3 coding DNA: TGTGCCAGCAGCTTAGGGAAGACAGGGGGGTTTCAGCCCCAGCATTTT. Protein sequence: CASSLGKTGGFQPQHF. Full variable domain (outside the CDR3, taken from reference TRBV7-9 and TRBJ1-5): DTGVSQNPRHKITKRGQNVTFRCDPISEHNRLYWYRQTLGQGPEFLTYFQNEAQLEKSRLLSDRFSAERPKGSFSTLEIQRTEQGDSAMYLCASSLGKTGGFQPQHFGDGTRLSIL.

The chain combines TRBV11-2 with TRBJ2-7; 8 bases align to TRBD1. The CDR3 sequence is 15 residues long. The V segment lost 3 bases and the J segment 3 bases; nucleotides outside the gene matches: 7. The V gene's germline CDR1 is SGHAT and CDR2 FQNNGV. CDR3 DNA sequence: TGTGCCAGCAGCTTGGGGACAGGACTTTACTACGAGCAGTACTTC. Translating gives CASSLGTGLYYEQYF.

The chain joins TRBV5-1 to TRBJ2-1, with 11 bases that match TRBD1. This CDR3 has 15 residues. V trimming: 4 bases; J trimming: 7 bases; junction bases outside the gene matches: 7. CDR1 and CDR2 (germline): SGHRS, YFSETQ. The CDR3 DNA sequence: TGCGCCAGCAGCCCAGGGACAGGGGGACGGAATGAGCAGTTCTTC. It specifies CASSPGTGGRNEQFF.

The rearrangement links TRBV5-6 to TRBJ1-4; TRBD1 matches at 8 bases. The CDR3 loop spans 16 amino acids. Germline V lookup: CDR1 SGHDT, CDR2 YYEEEE. The trim removed 4 bases at V and 5 bases at J, leaving 10 bases unmatched. The CDR3 DNA is TGTGCCAGCAGCCCTGCTGGACAGGGACCCAATGAAAAACTGTTTTTT. Its protein is CASSPAGQGPNEKLFF.

As DNA, the CDR3 is TGTGCCAGCAGCCCGGGAGTTGGGGGCCCCAATGAGCAGTTCTTC. Protein product: CASSPGVGGPNEQFF. The chain has TRBV7-6 and TRBJ2-1; the D gene could be TRBD1 or TRBD2 (6 bases each). Germline lookup yields CDR1 SGHVS and CDR2 FNYEAQ. The CDR3 loop spans 15 amino acids. V was cut by 5 bases and J by 6 bases, with 17 bases left in between.

This clone was counted a single time. This chain uses TRBV7-2 with TRBJ1-2, with 7 bases identical to TRBD1. Germline V gene sequence: CDR1 SGHTA, CDR2 FQGNSA. Trimming took 7 bases from V and 7 from J; bases not matched to a gene: 6. The CDR3 runs 12 residues. In DNA form, the CDR3 reads TGTGCCAGCAACGCAGGGGGGGGTGGCTACACCTTC. Its translation: CASNAGGGGYTF.

The DNA for the CDR3 is TGTGCCAGCAGCCCGAGACTAGCGGGCAATGAGCAGTTCTTC. Translating it yields CASSPRLAGNEQFF. The chain combines TRBV7-2 with TRBJ2-1; TRBD2 agrees at 10 bases. This CDR3 is 14 amino acids long. Per germline, CDR1 SGHTA and CDR2 FQGNSA. V lost 5 bases and J lost 6; bases outside the gene matches: 4.

The chain uses TRBV4-3 and TRBJ2-3, with D perhaps matching TRBD2 (5 bases). The CDR3 is made up of 15 amino acids. Germline-derived CDR1 and CDR2 are LGHNA and YSLEER. Trimming took 4 bases from V and 2 from J, leaving 13 bases between them. In DNA, the CDR3 is TGCGCCAGCAGCCCGAGACGGGGATCCACAGATACGCAGTATTTT. Translating it yields CASSPRRGSTDTQYF.

The V gene is TRBV6-1, the J gene TRBJ1-5; TRBD1 aligns across 7 bases. The CDR3 is 13 amino acids. Germline assignment: CDR1 MNHNS and CDR2 SASEGT. V dropped 4 bases and J dropped 7; count of bases not matched to a gene: 4. DNA for the CDR3: TGTGCCAGCAGTGCCGCAGGGGGACAGCCCCAGCATTTT. It encodes CASSAAGGQPQHF.

The V gene is TRBV7-3, the J gene TRBJ2-1; 9 bases align to TRBD2. The CDR3 length is 14 residues. CDR1 and CDR2 (germline): SGHTA, FQGTGA. The V gene end was trimmed by 6 bases and the J gene end by 2 bases; junction bases not matched to a gene: 2. In DNA form, the CDR3 reads TGTGCCAGCAGTCCTAGCGGGGCCTACAATGAGCAGTTCTTC. Its protein is CASSPSGAYNEQFF. Full variable domain (remainder filled in from reference TRBV7-3 and TRBJ2-1): GAGVSQTPSNKVTEKGKYVELRCDPISGHTALYWYRQSLGQGPEFLIYFQGTGAADDSGLPNDRFFAVRPEGSVSTLKIQRTERGDSAVYLCASSPSGAYNEQFFGPGTRLTVL.

As DNA, the CDR3 is TGCAGCGTCCAGACAGGAACGCCCGGACAGCCCCAGCATTTT. This translates into CSVQTGTPGQPQHF. The genes are TRBV29-1 and TRBJ1-5, with D perhaps TRBD1 (6 bases). V was pared by 6 bases and J by 7 bases, with 19 bases between. The germline CDR1 and CDR2 sequences are SQVTM and ANQGSEA. There are 14 residues in the CDR3.

CDR3 nucleotides: TGTGCCAGCAGCCAAGATGGTCTAGCGGTCGAGCAGTACTTC. This gives the protein CASSQDGLAVEQYF. The chain links TRBV14 to TRBJ2-7, with 7 bases identical to TRBD2. The CDR3 extends over 14 amino acids. J was trimmed by 6 bases and V by 0 bases; bases with no gene match: 5. Germline-derived CDR1 and CDR2 are SGHDN and FVKESK.

This clone qualifies as medium-sized. The chain is built from TRBV5-1 and TRBJ2-7, with 8 nucleotides matching TRBD1. V trimming: 4 bases; J trimming: 4 bases; junction bases outside the gene matches: 7. The V gene's germline CDR1 is SGHRS and CDR2 YFSETQ. This CDR3 has 14 amino acids. The DNA for the CDR3 is TGCGCCAGCAGCATAGGACAGGGCCGGTACGAGCAGTACTTC. Translation gives CASSIGQGRYEQYF.

This chain joins TRBV2 and TRBJ2-7; TRBD1 is a possible D gene (6 bases). The CDR3 spans 15 residues. Trimming shortened V by 0 bases and J by 4 bases, and 13 bases separated the two germline ends. CDR1 SNHLY and CDR2 FYNNEI come from the germline V gene. CDR3 nucleotides: TGTGCCAGCAGTGAAGCGCTGGGACAAAAATACGAGCAGTACTTC. This gives the protein CASSEALGQKYEQYF.

The chain combines TRBV20-1 with TRBJ2-7; D uncertain. Trimming cost V 2 bases and J 4 bases, with 6 bases left between them. Germline V gene lookup returns CDR1 DFQATT and CDR2 SNEGSKA (reference sequence). The CDR3 length is 11 residues. CDR3 coding DNA: TGCAGTGCTAGACAAAAATACGAGCAGTACTTC. It encodes CSARQKYEQYF.